This T cell receptor beta chain was sequenced for a study of CDR3 diversity in severe acne. The V end lost 4 bases, the J end lost 1 base, and 7 bases lay between the germline ends. Germline CDR1 reads SNHLY; CDR2 reads FYNNEI. This CDR3 region has 13 residues. Via MiXCR, TCRdb re-called the PCR reads, giving one row per CDR3 protein. The sample records some 84,000 distinct CDR3 sequences, 51% being singletons. The source material was blood. The TCR was taken from a male donor in good health, without acne. The chain uses TRBV2 and TRBJ1-1, with D hard to call. DNA for the CDR3: TGTGCCAGCAGTGGTCGGGGGAACACTGAAGCTTTCTTT. Translated, it gives CASSGRGNTEAFF.